The rows below give T cell receptor beta chains drawn from one sample of a study of shared clonotypes between healthy human individuals. Assay used: immunoSEQ multiplex PCR; TCRdb lists only in-frame clones, some missing. The sample carries around 440,000 clones, 75% to 80% recorded once. Sequencing was done on a sample of PBMCs. The receptors originated from a woman aged 40 to 55 in good health. Some clones in this sample may be carry-over from other donors' samples. Both conserved end residues are part of each CDR3. Each record gives: V gene, clone size, D gene, J gene, CDR3 DNA, CDR3 protein. A D gene is named only where the DNA matches it firmly. Clone size is stated in some rows and not others, as once, few, many or a class when expanded.

TRBV5-6	-	TRBD2	TRBJ2-7	TGTGCCAGCAGCCACGGGAGGGCAGTCGACGAGCAGTACTTC	CASSHGRAVDEQYF
TRBV30	few	TRBD2	TRBJ2-1	TGTGCCTGGAATCAATTGGGCGGGAGCTCCTACAATGAGCAGTTCTTC	CAWNQLGGSSYNEQFF
TRBV7-9	-	-	TRBJ1-1	TGTGCCAGCAGCTATAGGGGGGGAGAGGGTTTCTCTGAAGCTTTCTTT	CASSYRGGEGFSEAFF
TRBV4-3	few	TRBD2	TRBJ2-1	TGCGCCAGCAGCCCAAGGACTAGCGGGAGCTCCTACAATGAGCAGTTCTTC	CASSPRTSGSSYNEQFF
TRBV29-1	-	TRBD1	TRBJ1-2	TGCGGCGTTGAGTACAGGGGTGGTAACTATGGCTACACCTTC	CGVEYRGGNYGYTF
TRBV18	once	-	TRBJ2-6	TGTGCCAGCTCACCACAACAGGCCGTCTCTGGGGCCAACGTCCTGACTTTC	CASSPQQAVSGANVLTF
TRBV5-1	-	TRBD1	TRBJ1-1	TGCGCCAGCAGCTTAGGGACAGGGGATGGGTTAAAGAACACTGAAGCTTTCTTT	CASSLGTGDGLKNTEAFF
TRBV27	few	TRBD1	TRBJ2-7	TGTGCCAGCTCAGACCAGGACAGGGCCTACGAGCAGTACTTC	CASSDQDRAYEQYF
TRBV7-8	many	TRBD2	TRBJ2-3	TGTGCCAGCAGCTTAGAGGCTAGCGGGAGGGCATGGGCAGATACGCAGTATTTT	CASSLEASGRAWADTQYF
TRBV28	-	-	TRBJ1-5	TGTGCCAGCAACACCTTTCCGGGGGGAGCTCAGCCCCAGCATTTT	CASNTFPGGAQPQHF
TRBV7-9	-	-	TRBJ1-4	TGTGCCAGCAGCTTAGGTACAGGGTCCATGGAAAAACTGTTTTTT	CASSLGTGSMEKLFF
TRBV23-1	-	TRBD1	TRBJ1-1	TGCCCCCTCCACAGGGGGCTCGGCACTGAAGCTTTCTTT	CPLHRGLGTEAFF
TRBV5-4	-	TRBD1	TRBJ2-5	TGTGCCAGCACCGGGACAGGGCAAGAGACCCAGTACTTC	CASTGTGQETQYF
TRBV19	-	TRBD1	TRBJ2-2	TGTGCCAGTAGTATGGCTCAGGGGGCAGCCGGGGAGCTGTTTTTT	CASSMAQGAAGELFF
TRBV19	-	TRBD2	TRBJ2-1	TGTGCCAGTAGTGCGAGACTAGCGGGAGAAGTCGGTGAGCAGTTCTTC	CASSARLAGEVGEQFF
TRBV19	-	-	TRBJ2-7	TGTGCCAGTAGTATAGGAGGGGCTAGACTCCACGAGCAGTACTTC	CASSIGGARLHEQYF
TRBV5-1	-	-	TRBJ2-1	TGCGCCAGCAGCGCGGGACAGTCGAATGAGCAGTTCTTC	CASSAGQSNEQFF
TRBV11-2	-	-	TRBJ2-5	TGTGCCAGCAGCTTAGAAGGGCTAGCGACCCAGTACTTC	CASSLEGLATQYF
TRBV7-9	-	-	TRBJ2-1	TGTGCCAGCAGCTTAGGCGGGGACGGCAGTGAGCAGTTCTTC	CASSLGGDGSEQFF
TRBV7-9	-	-	TRBJ2-7	TGTGCCAGCAGCTTTCACGGGAGTTTCGGTGTGGAGCAGTACTTC	CASSFHGSFGVEQYF
TRBV29-1	-	-	TRBJ1-2	TGCAGCGTTGAAGTCCCCCGGGCGGGTGGCTACACCTTC	CSVEVPRAGGYTF
TRBV28	-	-	TRBJ1-4	TGTGCCAGCAGTTCCCAGGGGTATAATGAAAAACTGTTTTTT	CASSSQGYNEKLFF
TRBV6-6	-	-	TRBJ1-5	TGTGCCAGCGGACGAAATCAGCCCCAGCATTTT	CASGRNQPQHF
TRBV21-1	-	-	TRBJ2-2	TGTGCCAGCAGCATTAGACAGGGGGCCACCGGGGAGCTGTTTTTT	CASSIRQGATGELFF
TRBV4-1	few	TRBD1	TRBJ2-5	TGCGCCAGCAGCCAACCTCTCGGGACAGCCCGGCGAGAGACCCAGTACTTC	CASSQPLGTARRETQYF
TRBV7-2	-	TRBD1	TRBJ2-3	TGTGCCAGCAGCCCCCGGACAGGGTCAAATACGCAGTATTTT	CASSPRTGSNTQYF
TRBV28	-	-	TRBJ1-4	TGTGCCAGCAGTTCCCGGACAGAGCTGGGAAAACTGTTTTTT	CASSSRTELGKLFF
TRBV7-3	many	-	TRBJ2-2	TGTGCCAGCAGCTTAGTACCGAACACCGGGGAGCTGTTTTTT	CASSLVPNTGELFF
TRBV28	-	TRBD2	TRBJ2-1	TGTGCCAGCAATCTAGCGGGAGGAGCCGGCAATGAGCAGTTCTTC	CASNLAGGAGNEQFF
TRBV9	-	-	TRBJ2-1	TGTGCCAGCAGCGTCCTCCCGGGGAACTACAATGAGCAGTTCTTC	CASSVLPGNYNEQFF
TRBV28	many	-	TRBJ2-5	TGTGCCAGCAGCGGCCACGGGGCATACGAGACCCAGTACTTC	CASSGHGAYETQYF
TRBV19	-	TRBD1	TRBJ1-1	TGTGCCAGTAGTCCCCGGGACAGGGTTACTGAAGCTTTCTTT	CASSPRDRVTEAFF
TRBV15	-	TRBD1	TRBJ2-7	TGTGCCACCAGCAGAGGTACCGGGACAGGGGACTACGAGCAGTACTTC	CATSRGTGTGDYEQYF
TRBV2	-	-	TRBJ1-1	TGTGCCAGCAGGGGACTCACAGGGATAAGAAGTACTGAAGCTTTCTTT	CASRGLTGIRSTEAFF
TRBV27	-	TRBD1	TRBJ2-7	TGTGCCAGCAGTTTTCGGACAGGGGTCGAGCAGTACTTC	CASSFRTGVEQYF
TRBV29-1	-	-	TRBJ2-7	TGCAGCGTTGAGTCCAATTCCTACGAGCAGTACTTC	CSVESNSYEQYF
TRBV9	-	-	TRBJ2-5	TGTGCCAGCAGCGTAGGGGGGTCTAGACAGTACCAAGAGACCCAGTACTTC	CASSVGGSRQYQETQYF
TRBV2	-	-	TRBJ2-7	TGTGCCAGCAGGCGGGCCCCGAGGGACGAGCAGTACTTC	CASRRAPRDEQYF
TRBV7-3	-	TRBD2	TRBJ2-5	TGTGCCAGCAGCTTAGATGCTAGCGGGAGGGAGACCCAGTACTTC	CASSLDASGRETQYF
TRBV28	-	-	TRBJ2-2	TGTGCCAGCAGTTTAGGGCAGGGGCACACCGGGGAGCTGTTTTTT	CASSLGQGHTGELFF
TRBV15	-	-	TRBJ1-5	TGTGCCACCAGCAGAGATGGGACAAGCAATCAGCCCCAGCATTTT	CATSRDGTSNQPQHF
TRBV9	-	-	TRBJ2-7	TGTGCCAGCAGCCCGCAGGTCTCCGGTTACGAGCAGTACTTC	CASSPQVSGYEQYF
TRBV15	-	TRBD2	TRBJ2-5	TGTGCCACCAGCAGAGGGACTAGCGGGAGTCAAGAGACCCGGTACTTC	CATSRGTSGSQETRYF
TRBV7-2	-	-	TRBJ1-1	TGTGCCAGCAGCTTAGTCTGGTCCACGAACACTGAAGCTTTCTTT	CASSLVWSTNTEAFF
TRBV6-1	few	-	TRBJ1-2	TGTGCCAGCAGCAGCTATCCGACATCTAACTATGGCTACACCTTC	CASSSYPTSNYGYTF
TRBV5-6	-	-	TRBJ1-2	TGTGCCAGCAGCCTAGACACAGGGAGCTACAACTATGGCTACACCTTC	CASSLDTGSYNYGYTF
TRBV6-5	-	-	TRBJ2-7	TGTGCCAGCAGCCAGGCCGGAGGGTTCTCCTACGAGCAGTACTTC	CASSQAGGFSYEQYF
TRBV27	-	TRBD1	TRBJ2-7	TGTGCCAGCAGTTTTGGGACAGGGGGATACGAGCAGTACTTC	CASSFGTGGYEQYF
TRBV9	-	TRBD2	TRBJ2-3	TGTGCCAGCAGCAAACTAGCGGGAGCGGCAGATACGCAGTATTTT	CASSKLAGAADTQYF
TRBV18	once	-	TRBJ2-1	TGTGCCAGCTCACCGATGGGACGGGACTCCTACAATGAGCAGTTCTTC	CASSPMGRDSYNEQFF
TRBV11-3	-	-	TRBJ2-7	TGTGCCAGCAGTTCCGGGACTCTCGTCGGCGAGCAGTACTTC	CASSSGTLVGEQYF
TRBV18	-	-	TRBJ1-1	TGTGCCAGCTCACCACTTGAAACAGGGCTGGAGACTGAAGCTTTCTTT	CASSPLETGLETEAFF
TRBV28	-	-	TRBJ2-6	TGTGCCAGCTCGGTCTCAGATCCGACCGGGGCCAACGTCCTGACTTTC	CASSVSDPTGANVLTF